This entry lists 32 T cell receptor beta chains sequenced from one sample in a study of identical twins (dated by TCRdb to between 2015 and 2016). The library was produced with 5' RACE. Sequencing used an Illumina HiSeq 2000. TCRdb passed the public sequencing reads through fastp at Q25 and MiXCR, retaining productive beta sequences. Every CDR3 protein is listed once, alongside the most common genes and DNA of its rows. This sample comprises 1.5 million to 2 million distinct CDR3 sequences, roughly a third of them detected only once. The ten largest clones add up to approximately 0.29% of the sample. Source material: cord blood. The receptor set was obtained from a newborn girl in good health.

The genes are TRBV19 and TRBJ2-4, with D perhaps TRBD2 (5 bases). Trimming took off 1 base at V and 13 bases at J, with 23 bases between the two ends. The CDR3 contains 16 residues. Germline V gene data show CDR1 as LNHDA and CDR2 as SQIVND (reference sequence). This CDR3 is CASSIGFKRSYNEQYF. In DNA form, the CDR3 reads TGTGCCAGTAGTATAGGTTTTAAGCGGTCCTACAATGAGCAGTACTTC.

This clonotype was recorded once. V is TRBV2 and J is TRBJ1-5; a weak D match, TRBD1 (5 bases). This CDR3 region has 15 residues. CDR1 and CDR2 from the germline V gene are SNHLY and FYNNEI. V lost 8 bases to trimming and J lost 5 bases, with 19 bases between them. CDR3 region: CASSGTYPWDQPQHF. DNA for the CDR3: TGTGCCAGCTCAGGGACCTACCCTTGGGATCAGCCCCAGCATTTT. The full variable domain, its missing parts supplied by reference TRBV2 and TRBJ1-5, is EPEVTQTPSHQVTQMGQEVILRCVPISNHLYFYWYRQILGQKVEFLVSFYNNEISEKSEIFDDQFSVERPDGSNFTLKIRSTKLEDSAMYFCASSGTYPWDQPQHFGDGTRLSIL.

This clonotype was seen a single time. This chain uses TRBV27 with TRBJ2-1; possibly TRBD1 for D (7 bases). This CDR3 comprises 15 residues. Germline V gene sequence: CDR1 MNHEY, CDR2 SMNVEV (reference sequence). With 2 bases removed from V and 10 bases from J, the gap between germline ends came to 18 bases. The CDR3 bases are TGTGCCAGCAGTTTAAGGGGGGACAGCTCCTACGAGCAGTTCTTC. Protein sequence: CASSLRGDSSYEQFF.

This clonotype was counted between two and nine times. J is TRBJ1-1 and V is TRBV12-3 or TRBV12-4; TRBD1 is a possible D gene (6 bases). The V end lost 4 bases, the J end lost 6 bases, and 15 bases lay between the germline ends. The CDR3 runs 14 residues. The CDR3 DNA reads as TGTGCCAGCAGTTCTCGACAGGCGCGGGCTGAAGCTTTCTTT. Amino acids: CASSSRQARAEAFF.

V usage is TRBV20-1 and J usage is TRBJ2-5, with 9 bases lining up with TRBD2. V shed 0 bases and J 4 bases; nucleotides not matched to a gene: 12. CDR3 length equals 17 residues. Germline CDR1 reads DFQATT; CDR2 reads SNEGSKA (reference sequence). The CDR3 loop is CSARDAQAGGSVETQYF. CDR3 bases: TGCAGTGCTAGAGATGCCCAAGCGGGGGGTTCGGTAGAGACCCAGTACTTC.

There are a few counts of this clonotype. This chain joins TRBV20-1 and TRBJ2-7, with no clear D. CDR3 length: 13 amino acids. V was pared by 6 bases and J by 3 bases, with 15 bases between. Germline loops: CDR1 DFQATT, CDR2 SNEGSKA (reference sequence). The CDR3 sequence is CSATRVSNYEQYF. The CDR3 DNA follows: TGCAGTGCCACTCGGGTCTCAAACTACGAGCAGTACTTC.

DNA of the CDR3: TGTGCCAGTAGTATGTCCGGGAGCTACGAGCAGTACTTC. Its protein product is CASSMSGSYEQYF. This sequence joins TRBV19 and TRBJ2-7, with D possibly TRBD2 on 6 matching bases. The germline V and J ends were trimmed by 3 bases and 3 bases, with 9 bases remaining between them. Germline V gives CDR1 LNHDA, CDR2 SQIVND (reference sequence). CDR3 size: 13 residues.

This clonotype has a count of ten or more. V is TRBV5-1 and J is TRBJ2-7, with D unresolved. Trimming shortened V by 2 bases and J by 3 bases, and 6 bases separated the two germline ends. The CDR3 spans 12 residues. In germline, CDR1 is SGHRS, CDR2 YFSETQ. The CDR3 sequence: CASSFSDYEQYF. DNA of the CDR3: TGCGCCAGCAGCTTTTCGGACTACGAGCAGTACTTC.

The chain couples TRBV28 to TRBJ2-7; maybe TRBD2 (5 bases). The germline V and J ends were trimmed by 3 bases and 2 bases, with 11 bases remaining between them. Germline CDR1 and CDR2: MDHEN and SYDVKM. There are 14 residues in the CDR3. The chain's CDR3 is CASSLDSRAYEQYF. CDR3 coding DNA: TGTGCCAGCAGTTTGGACTCACGAGCCTACGAGCAGTACTTC.

This chain links TRBV27 with TRBJ2-7, with D possibly being TRBD1 (6 bases). Germline loops: CDR1 MNHEY, CDR2 SMNVEV (reference sequence). There are 16 residues in the CDR3. Trimming left V 2 bases short and J 5 bases short, with 19 bases between. CDR3 residues: CASSLNQQGSFDEQYF. In DNA, the CDR3 is TGTGCCAGCAGTTTAAACCAACAGGGATCGTTCGACGAGCAGTACTTC.

This clonotype was picked up many times. The chain uses TRBV20-1 and TRBJ2-5; TRBD2 agrees at 7 bases. Germline lookup yields CDR1 DFQATT and CDR2 SNEGSKA (reference sequence). CDR3 length: 14 residues. CDR3 sequence reads: CTVLPTSSQETQYF. In nucleotides, the CDR3 is TGCACCGTGCTCCCGACTAGCTCCCAAGAGACCCAGTACTTC.

This clonotype has a handful of counts. This rearrangement joins TRBV18 to TRBJ2-1; tentatively, D is TRBD1 or TRBD2 (5 bases each). Germline assignment: CDR1 KGHSH and CDR2 LQKENI. The CDR3 sequence is 17 residues long. V gave up 0 bases and J gave up 4 bases, with 16 bases separating them. CDR3 sequence reads: CASSPPGTYLSYNEQFF. CDR3 coding DNA: TGTGCCAGCTCACCACCCGGGACCTACCTTTCTTACAATGAGCAGTTCTTC.

This rearrangement joins TRBV19 to TRBJ1-1, with TRBD1 identical over 8 bases. V trimming: 4 bases; J trimming: 4 bases; junction bases outside the gene matches: 5. Germline CDR1 and CDR2: LNHDA and SQIVND (reference sequence). The CDR3 is made up of 14 amino acids. The CDR3 loop is CASSTGQVRTEAFF. CDR3 DNA: TGTGCCAGTAGTACGGGACAGGTCCGCACTGAAGCTTTCTTT.

The rearrangement uses TRBV19 and TRBJ1-2; 7 bases are a match to TRBD1. This CDR3 is built from 15 residues. The germline V gene encodes CDR1 LNHDA and CDR2 SQIVND (reference sequence). The ends lost 1 base at V and 4 bases at J; junction bases unmatched: 6. The CDR3 DNA is TGTGCCAGTAGTATAGGAGGGGGCCGAGGCTATGGCTACACCTTC. It specifies CASSIGGGRGYGYTF.

Regarding this clonotype: At one end the junction does not follow the germline gene, possibly because of a read error. The chain links TRBV5-1 to TRBJ2-7, with 12 positions matching TRBD2. CDR3 size: 17 residues. Germline loops: CDR1 SGHRS, CDR2 YFSETQ. The chain's CDR3 is CASGLTSGRLSSYEQYF. DNA for the CDR3: TGCGCCAGCGGCTTAACTAGCGGGAGGCTCAGCTCCTACGAGCAGTACTTC.

The gene calls are TRBV5-5 and TRBJ1-4; D remains unclear. The CDR3 covers 14 residues. CDR1 is SGHKS, CDR2 YYEKEE, per germline (reference sequence). The V end lost 5 bases, the J end lost 5 bases, and 13 bases lay between the germline ends. The CDR3 coding sequence is TGTGCCAGCAGTCTCCGGGCCAGGAATGAAAAACTGTTTTTT. Protein: CASSLRARNEKLFF.

To note about this clonotype: Given a much more abundant clone one base away, this may be a read error. The chain links TRBV9 to TRBJ2-7; perhaps TRBD2 as D (6 bases). CDR1 and CDR2 from the germline V gene are SGDLS and YYNGEE. The CDR3 totals 14 residues. The V end was cut by 0 bases, the J end by 7 bases, with 14 bases between. DNA for the CDR3: TGTGCCAGCAGCGTAGGCGGAGGGAACAATGAGCAGTACTTC. Translating it yields CASSVGGGNNEQYF. Combining the CDR3 with reference TRBV9 and TRBJ2-7 gives the whole variable domain DSGVTQTPKHLITATGQRVTLRCSPRSGDLSVYWYQQSLDQGLQFLIQYYNGEERAKGNILERFSAQQFPDLHSELNLSSLELGDSALYFCASSVGGGNNEQYFGPGTRLTVT.

This clonotype was detected only a few times. This chain joins TRBV19 and TRBJ2-1, with TRBD2 matching 9 bases. The CDR3 extends over 14 amino acids. The germline gives CDR1 LNHDA, CDR2 SQIVND (reference sequence). With 1 base clipped from V and 5 bases from J, the junction kept 0 bases outside the gene matches. This chain's CDR3 is CASSIGTSDNEQFF. CDR3 in DNA: TGTGCCAGTAGTATAGGGACTAGCGACAATGAGCAGTTCTTC.

This clonotype occurred a few times. The gene calls are TRBV9 and TRBJ1-2; TRBD1 matches 7 bases. V shed 3 bases, J shed 4 bases, and the junction held 6 bases outside the gene matches. Germline V gene data show CDR1 as SGDLS and CDR2 as YYNGEE. The CDR3 loop spans 14 amino acids. CDR3 sequence (DNA): TGTGCCAGCAGCGGGCCGGGGACAGTCTATGGCTACACCTTC. This encodes CASSGPGTVYGYTF.

The rearrangement uses TRBV10-3 and TRBJ1-1; perhaps TRBD1 as D (6 bases). CDR1 ENHRY and CDR2 SYGVKD come from the germline V gene. The CDR3 sequence is 17 residues long. Trimming took off 2 bases at V and 1 base at J, with 17 bases between the two ends. CDR3 coding DNA: TGTGCCATCAGTGAGCCGGTACAGGGCAGGGGGAACACTGAAGCTTTCTTT. It specifies CAISEPVQGRGNTEAFF.

The chain carries TRBV29-1 and TRBJ2-7; D is unresolved. CDR3 length: 15 amino acids. The germline V and J ends were trimmed by 1 base and 7 bases, with 20 bases remaining between them. Germline V CDR1 and CDR2: SQVTM, ANQGSEA. In nucleotides, the CDR3 is TGCAGCGTTGAAGGTCTCGTGGCCTCCTACAATGAGCAGTACTTC. Translation: CSVEGLVASYNEQYF.

A remark on this clonotype: One base away lies a much larger clone, so this may be a sequencing read error. The chain links TRBV7-9 to TRBJ1-1; possible D gene TRBD1, 5 bases. This CDR3 spans 13 amino acids. Germline loops: CDR1 SEHNR, CDR2 FQNEAQ (reference sequence). V dropped 1 base and J dropped 4 bases, with 7 bases sitting between them. The CDR3 DNA reads as TGTGCCAGCAGCTTAGAGGGGCCCACTGAAGCTTTCTTT. Protein: CASSLEGPTEAFF.

With regard to this clonotype: The junction departs from germline at one end; a sequencing error may be responsible. V is TRBV24-1 and J is TRBJ1-5; perhaps TRBD1 as D (5 bases). The CDR3 covers 14 residues. Germline V gene lookup returns CDR1 KGHDR and CDR2 SFDVKD. The CDR3 DNA reads as TGTGCCACCAGTTTTGGACGGACAAATCAGCCCCAGGATTTT. Its translation: CATSFGRTNQPQDF.

This clonotype was counted many times. The chain is built from TRBV7-9 and TRBJ2-1; D gene uncertain. V was cut by 5 bases and J by 3 bases, with 11 bases left in between. Germline values: CDR1 SEHNR, CDR2 FQNEAQ (reference sequence). CDR3 length equals 14 residues. DNA of the CDR3: TGTGCCAGCAGCCAGGAGACTCGCTACAATGAGCAGTTCTTC. Translated, it gives CASSQETRYNEQFF.

This clonotype was counted once. J is TRBJ1-4 and V is TRBV2; D is undetermined. Germline CDR1 and CDR2: SNHLY and FYNNEI. Deletions cut 4 bases from V and 0 bases from J, with 6 bases between. The CDR3 covers 14 residues. CDR3: CASSAPATNEKLFF. The CDR3 bases are TGTGCCAGCAGTGCCCCAGCAACTAATGAAAAACTGTTTTTT.

This clonotype has just a few counts. The V gene is TRBV7-2, the J gene TRBJ2-3; 10 bases map to TRBD1. Looked up from germline, CDR1 is SGHTA and CDR2 is FQGNSA. V lost 3 bases and J lost 4; bases outside the gene matches: 4. The CDR3 spans 15 residues. CDR3 DNA sequence: TGTGCCAGCAGCTTGGACAGGGGGGGTCCAGATACGCAGTATTTT. Residues: CASSLDRGGPDTQYF.

This chain links TRBV27 with TRBJ2-7; possible D gene TRBD1, 5 bases. The CDR3 totals 13 residues. Germline V gives CDR1 MNHEY, CDR2 SMNVEV (reference sequence). V was clipped by 2 bases and J by 5 bases, with 10 bases between them. The CDR3 is CASSLPGIHEQYF. CDR3 coding DNA: TGTGCCAGCAGTTTACCAGGGATCCACGAGCAGTACTTC.

V usage is TRBV20-1 and J usage is TRBJ2-1, with 9 nucleotides matching TRBD2. Unmatched junction bases numbered 16, after V lost 3 bases and J lost 7 bases. This CDR3 is built from 17 residues. Looked up from germline, CDR1 is DFQATT and CDR2 is SNEGSKA (reference sequence). As DNA, the CDR3 is TGCAGTGCTAGTTCGTTCCCGGGACTAGCTTCTAGGAATGAGCAGTTCTTC. It codes for CSASSFPGLASRNEQFF.

This clonotype was observed a handful of times. Being one base from a much bigger clone, this may be a read error. CDR3 sequence (DNA): TGTGCCAGCATTTTCAGCTATGGCTACACCTTC. It is translated as CASIFSYGYTF. The chain combines TRBV12-3 or TRBV12-4 with TRBJ1-2; D call uncertain. This CDR3 region has 11 residues. Trimming took 7 bases from V and 4 from J, leaving 7 bases between them.

The chain has TRBV6-6 and TRBJ2-5; 10 bases line up with TRBD2. CDR3 length equals 15 residues. The germline V gene has CDR1 MNHNY and CDR2 SVGAGI (reference sequence). Losses at the gene ends were 5 bases for V and 5 bases for J; bases not matched to a gene: 8. The CDR3 coding sequence is TGTGCCAGCAGTCCTAGCGGGGGTCATGGGGAGACCCAGTACTTC. Its translation is CASSPSGGHGETQYF.

The chain recombines TRBV20-1 with TRBJ2-7; 11 nucleotides line up with TRBD2. The germline gives CDR1 DFQATT, CDR2 SNEGSKA (reference sequence). Trimming at V came to 0 bases and at J to 4 bases, leaving 8 bases not matched to a gene. This CDR3 is built from 16 residues. CDR3 nucleotide sequence: TGCAGTGCTAGAGATGGCTTGTCTAGCGGGAGGTACGAGCAGTACTTC. Encoded protein: CSARDGLSSGRYEQYF.

This clonotype appeared a few times. At one of its ends the junction is not consistent with the germline gene, which may arise from a read error. The V call is TRBV19, the J call TRBJ1-2, with D hard to call. The CDR3 extends over 15 amino acids. CDR1 LNHDA and CDR2 SQIVND come from the germline V gene (reference sequence). The CDR3 sequence: CASSIQGRANYGYTF. CDR3 nucleotide sequence: TGTGCCAGTAGTATCCAAGGACGGGCTAACTATGGTTACACCTTC.